The entry below describes one TCR beta chain. The authors' processing: How many nucleated cells were present was estimated from reference gene primer amplification. TCRdb's table, derived via immunoSEQ multiplex PCR, lists solely in-frame clones and lacks some. For V, J and clone size, that table is used; D and trimming come from the DNA. The table shows some 130,000 clones, with 75% to 90% occurring only once. This sample was included in a study of blood T cell repertoires in COVID-19. For the study at large: Both acute and convalescent COVID-19 samples were obtained from the United States, Italy and Spain. The cDNA or gDNA used as material had been derived from T cells, B-cell-depleted T cells, or PBMCs.

Germline V gene data show CDR1 as SNHLY and CDR2 as FYNNEI. The ends were cut back, 6 bases at V and 5 bases at J, with 16 bases in the middle. CDR3 length: 14 amino acids. The sequencing sample was made of peripheral blood. The receptor comes from a man aged 55 to 70 with active or convalescent COVID-19. The chain combines TRBV2 with TRBJ2-5, with D unclear. CDR3 sequence reads: CASSDPLKAETQYF. CDR3 coding DNA: TGTGCCAGCAGCGACCCACTTAAAGCGGAGACCCAGTACTTC.